This T cell receptor beta chain was observed in a study of shared clonotypes between healthy human individuals. TCRdb keeps only in-frame clones here, not all; method: immunoSEQ multiplex PCR. The repertoire holds a few million clones, 85% to 95% seen once, with 0.39% in the top ten. In germline, CDR1 is MDHEN, CDR2 SYDVKM. The CDR3 covers 13 residues. The V end lost 5 bases, the J end lost 4 bases, and 11 bases lay between the germline ends. The receptor was isolated from a man between 18 and 35 years old in good health. Some clones in this sample may be carry-over from other donors' samples. The chain joins TRBV28 to TRBJ1-1, with D maybe TRBD1 (6 bases). Sequencing used naive CD4+ T cells from PBMCs. Subset denoted: CD45RA+ positively selected. This CDR3 reads CASSTSGATEAFF. CDR3 sequence (DNA): TGTGCCAGCAGTACATCAGGGGCCACTGAAGCTTTCTTT.